What follows are 20 T cell receptor beta chains derived from one specimen sequenced in a study of cytomegalovirus exposure and HLA in healthy donors. Clones were sequenced by immunoSEQ multiplex PCR, and TCRdb holds only the in-frame ones, with some missing. The data contain about 240,000 clones, around 86% of them singletons. The sequencing sample was made of PBMCs. The receptors were gathered from a woman aged 30 to 39 in good health and CMV-seropositive.

The rearrangement links TRBV5-1 to TRBJ1-1; TRBD1 is a possible D gene (5 bases). The germline V gene has CDR1 SGHRS and CDR2 YFSETQ. With 4 bases removed from V and 5 bases from J, the gap between germline ends came to 15 bases. The CDR3 loop spans 14 amino acids. In DNA form, the CDR3 reads TGCGCCAGCAGCCTTAGGGTTAGGGGAACTGAAGCTTTCTTT. Its translation is CASSLRVRGTEAFF.

V usage is TRBV2 and J usage is TRBJ2-7; 9 positions agree with TRBD1. In germline, CDR1 is SNHLY, CDR2 FYNNEI. With 8 bases clipped from V and 7 bases from J, the junction kept 9 bases outside the gene matches. CDR3 length equals 13 residues. This CDR3 is CASSRTGDREQYF. The CDR3 DNA reads as TGTGCCAGCTCTCGGACAGGGGATAGGGAGCAGTACTTC.

V gene TRBV11-3 combines with J gene TRBJ2-5, with 7 bases aligning to TRBD1. Germline-derived CDR1 and CDR2 are SGHNT and YENEEA. The junction had 6 bases not matched to a gene; V was cut back by 6 bases and J by 2 bases. The CDR3 extends over 14 amino acids. The CDR3 DNA reads TGTGCCAGCAGTCAACCGGGACAGCAAGAGACCCAGTACTTC. It encodes CASSQPGQQETQYF.

The chain has TRBV9 and TRBJ2-2; no definite D call. The germline V gene has CDR1 SGDLS and CDR2 YYNGEE. V gave up 0 bases and J gave up 7 bases, with 4 bases separating them. This CDR3 spans 12 amino acids. The CDR3, as DNA: TGTGCCAGCAGCGTAGGAGACGGGGAGCTGTTTTTT. Protein: CASSVGDGELFF. The variable domain in full, completed from reference TRBV9 and TRBJ2-2, reads DSGVTQTPKHLITATGQRVTLRCSPRSGDLSVYWYQQSLDQGLQFLIQYYNGEERAKGNILERFSAQQFPDLHSELNLSSLELGDSALYFCASSVGDGELFFGEGSRLTVL.

This clone was observed a handful of times. The chain is built from TRBV7-9 and TRBJ2-5, with D possibly TRBD1 on 5 matching bases. Trimming removed 1 base at V and 4 bases at J, with 10 bases between. This CDR3 spans 14 amino acids. Germline V gene data show CDR1 as SEHNR and CDR2 as FQNEAQ (reference sequence). This CDR3 reads CASSLVGVVETQYF. In nucleotides, the CDR3 is TGTGCCAGCAGCTTAGTAGGGGTGGTAGAGACCCAGTACTTC.

The V and J genes are TRBV18 and TRBJ2-6, with a possible D match to TRBD1 (5 bases). This CDR3 is built from 18 residues. Germline V gives CDR1 KGHSH, CDR2 LQKENI. Trimming removed 1 base at V and 0 bases at J, with 13 bases between. The CDR3 nucleotides read TGTGCCAGCTCACCACTCGCCGTGGGGCCCTCTGGGGCCAACGTCCTGACTTTC. It codes for CASSPLAVGPSGANVLTF.

This clone has only a few counts. The chain employs TRBV7-9 and TRBJ2-1; the match to TRBD1 covers 8 bases. The length of the CDR3 is 16 residues. Germline V gene data show CDR1 as SEHNR and CDR2 as FQNEAQ (reference sequence). The ends lost 1 base at V and 4 bases at J; junction bases unmatched: 6. The CDR3 DNA is TGTGCCAGCAGCTTAGACGGACAGGGAGTTTACAATGAGCAGTTCTTC. It is translated as CASSLDGQGVYNEQFF.

V and J are TRBV7-9 and TRBJ1-1; D uncertain. V lost 1 base and J lost 0, with 3 bases in between. CDR1 SEHNR and CDR2 FQNEAQ come from the germline V gene (reference sequence). The CDR3 sequence is 13 residues long. CDR3 bases: TGTGCCAGCAGCTTAGTCTTGAACACTGAAGCTTTCTTT. Translated, it gives CASSLVLNTEAFF.

This chain links TRBV11-2 with TRBJ2-3, with TRBD1 as a possible D gene (6 bases). This CDR3 is built from 15 residues. Trimming pared 5 bases from V and 3 bases from J, leaving 15 bases between. Germline V gene lookup returns CDR1 SGHAT and CDR2 FQNNGV. The DNA of the CDR3 is TGTGCCAGCAGCCGAACCCAGGGGTTGACAGATACGCAGTATTTT. Its translation: CASSRTQGLTDTQYF.

The V gene is TRBV7-8, the J gene TRBJ1-1; D is perhaps TRBD1 (6 bases). CDR1 and CDR2 (germline): SGHVS, FQNEAQ. Trimming cost V 5 bases and J 3 bases, with 19 bases left between them. This CDR3 has 16 residues. The CDR3 region is CASSRDRSLGDTEAFF. Here the CDR3 DNA reads TGTGCCAGCAGCCGCGACAGGTCCCTGGGAGACACTGAAGCTTTCTTT.

This clone was seen a few times. The genes are TRBV2 and TRBJ1-2; D is perhaps TRBD1 (5 bases). V dropped 4 bases and J dropped 5 bases, with 11 bases sitting between them. The length of the CDR3 is 13 residues. From germline, CDR1 is SNHLY and CDR2 FYNNEI. CDR3 amino acids: CASSGGGGYGYTF. CDR3 sequence (DNA): TGTGCCAGCAGTGGTGGGGGAGGTTATGGCTACACCTTC.

The chain is built from TRBV6-5 and TRBJ2-5, with 7 bases fitting TRBD1. The CDR3 is 13 residues long. CDR1 MNHEY and CDR2 SVGAGI come from the germline V gene. Losses at the gene ends were 5 bases for V and 5 bases for J; bases not matched to a gene: 5. The CDR3 spells CASSQGVKETQYF. For the CDR3, the DNA is TGTGCCAGCAGTCAGGGGGTGAAGGAGACCCAGTACTTC.

The J gene is TRBJ2-7, the V gene TRBV18; 11 bases fit TRBD2. Germline CDR1 and CDR2: KGHSH and LQKENI. The CDR3 sequence is 16 residues long. V gave up 2 bases and J gave up 1 base; unmatched junction bases: 4. CDR3 region: CASSPVLAGGSYEQYF. In DNA, the CDR3 is TGTGCCAGCTCACCAGTCCTAGCGGGAGGATCCTACGAGCAGTACTTC.

The CDR3 loop is CASSMGRATGTDTQYF. The CDR3 nucleotides are TGTGCCAGTAGTATGGGGAGGGCCACGGGCACAGATACGCAGTATTTT. The V and J genes are TRBV19 and TRBJ2-3; TRBD2 aligns across 7 bases. This CDR3 is built from 16 residues. V trimming: 3 bases; J trimming: 1 base; junction bases outside the gene matches: 7. Germline V gene lookup returns CDR1 LNHDA and CDR2 SQIVND (reference sequence). Based on the CDR3 plus reference TRBV19 and TRBJ2-3, the full variable domain is DGGITQSPKYLFRKEGQNVTLSCEQNLNHDAMYWYRQDPGQGLRLIYYSQIVNDFQKGDIAEGYSVSREKKESFPLTVTSAQKNPTAFYLCASSMGRATGTDTQYFGPGTRLTVL.

J is TRBJ1-5 and V is TRBV12-5; the match to TRBD1 covers 7 bases. V was clipped by 3 bases and J by 4 bases; unmatched bases: 12. From germline, CDR1 is LGHNT and CDR2 FRNRAP. The CDR3 has 17 amino acids. Here the CDR3 reads CASGLQGRGVRNQPQHF. In nucleotides, the CDR3 is TGTGCTAGTGGTTTACAGGGGAGAGGAGTACGTAATCAGCCCCAGCATTTT.

V is TRBV28 and J is TRBJ2-7; 9 positions agree with TRBD2. CDR3 length equals 16 residues. J lost 0 bases, V lost 8 bases, and 11 bases had no gene match. CDR1 and CDR2 from the germline V gene are MDHEN and SYDVKM. As DNA, the CDR3 is TGTGCCAGCTGTAGCGGGAGTGCACCTTCCTCCTACGAGCAGTACTTC. As protein: CASCSGSAPSSYEQYF.

This clone occurred a few times. V usage is TRBV27 and J usage is TRBJ2-7; perhaps TRBD2 as D (5 bases). Germline CDR1 and CDR2: MNHEY and SMNVEV (reference sequence). This CDR3 has 13 residues. Trimming took 3 bases from V and 5 from J, leaving 11 bases between them. The CDR3 loop is CASSFRGFNEQYF. The CDR3 nucleotides read TGTGCCAGCAGTTTTCGGGGTTTCAACGAGCAGTACTTC.

The rearrangement links TRBV10-3 to TRBJ2-7, with 8 bases lining up with TRBD1. The germline gives CDR1 ENHRY, CDR2 SYGVKD. This CDR3 is built from 13 residues. Unmatched junction bases numbered 10, after V lost 6 bases and J lost 9 bases. As DNA, the CDR3 is TGTGCCATCAGCGCCGCAGGGGGCGTCGTGCAGTACTTC. This encodes CAISAAGGVVQYF.

This CDR3 is CSVEGQNYEQYF. The CDR3 DNA reads as TGCAGCGTTGAAGGTCAGAACTACGAGCAGTACTTC. The J gene is TRBJ2-7, the V gene TRBV29-1, with D uncertain. CDR1 is SQVTM, CDR2 ANQGSEA, per germline. Between the trimmed V and J ends, which lost 1 base and 3 bases, there was a span of 7 bases. The CDR3 has 12 amino acids.

V usage is TRBV5-6 and J usage is TRBJ1-1; D call uncertain. CDR3 length: 13 residues. CDR1 and CDR2 (germline): SGHDT, YYEEEE. The V end was cut by 0 bases, the J end by 1 base, with 4 bases between. The CDR3 protein is CASSLVWNTEAFF. CDR3 in DNA: TGTGCCAGCAGCTTGGTATGGAACACTGAAGCTTTCTTT.